The 20 T cell receptor beta chains in this list originate from one sample, sequenced in a study of T cell clonality in common variable immunodeficiency. Some clones are missing from TCRdb's copy, which holds only in-frame ones; the method was immunoSEQ multiplex PCR. The sample is made up of roughly 58,000 clones, none counted only once. Sample: peripheral blood mononuclear cells. The receptors here all came from a person aged 18-70 years in good health.

In this sample, this clone turned up many times. CDR3 DNA (partial): TGTGCCAGCAGTGACGTCTATCGAACCGGGGAG. This translates into CASSDVYRTGE. The complete CDR3 protein is CASSDVYRTGELFF. V usage is TRBV6-4 and J usage is TRBJ2-2, with D uncertain. The read halts 3 residues ahead of the CDR3 end, with the missing end drawn from the germline J gene. Germline CDR1 MRHNA, CDR2 SNTAGT. This CDR3 has 14 amino acids. The V end lost 2 bases, the J end lost 5 bases, and 9 bases lay between the germline ends.

This clone has at least ten counts. The CDR3 is cut off 3 residues early in the read; its end comes from the germline J gene. The V call is TRBV5-6, the J call TRBJ1-4, with D possibly TRBD1 on 6 matching bases. Germline V gene data show CDR1 as SGHDT and CDR2 as YYEEEE. This CDR3 is built from 15 residues. Trimming shortened V by 4 bases and J by 8 bases, and 18 bases separated the two germline ends. The covered CDR3 bases are TGTGCCAGCAGCCCTTGGGGGGGCGTGGGGGAAAAA. The encoded protein is CASSPWGGVGEK. The full CDR3 protein reads CASSPWGGVGEKLFF.

The sample holds many counts of this clone. The missing CDR3 end, 3 residues past where the read stops, is filled in from the germline J gene. This sample also contains other DNA sequences that code for the same CDR3. J is TRBJ1-2 and V is TRBV5-1; D may be TRBD1 (5 bases). The CDR3 spans 14 residues. In germline, CDR1 is SGHRS, CDR2 YFSETQ. V gave up 0 bases and J gave up 2 bases, with 8 bases separating them. The CDR3 DNA, read in part, is TGCGCCAGCAGCTTGGAAGCAGGGAACTATGGC. This gives the protein CASSLEAGNYG. In full, the CDR3 reads CASSLEAGNYGYTF.

This clone was counted many times. The DNA ends 3 residues before the CDR3 does, and the rest of the CDR3 is filled in from the germline J gene. The chain joins TRBV11-2 to TRBJ2-7; no firm D call. Trimming removed 2 bases from V and 1 base from J, with 6 bases in between. Germline V lookup: CDR1 SGHAT, CDR2 FQNNGV. The CDR3 runs to 13 residues. The CDR3 spells CASSLSPSYEQYF. CDR3 DNA (partial): TGTGCCAGCAGCTTATCCCCTTCCTACGAG. The whole variable domain, filled in from reference TRBV11-2 and TRBJ2-7, reads EAGVAQSPRYKIIEKRQSVAFWCNPISGHATLYWYQQILGQGPKLLIQFQNNGVVDDSQLPKDRFSAERLKGVDSTLKIQPAKLEDSAVYLCASSLSPSYEQYFGPGTRLTVT.

This clone was detected only a few times. The read ends 3 residues before the CDR3 terminus; that terminus is restored from the germline J gene. The V call is TRBV18, the J call TRBJ1-2; D unresolved. The germline V gene has CDR1 KGHSH and CDR2 LQKENI. V lost 5 bases to trimming and J lost 3 bases, with 16 bases between them. This CDR3 contains 15 residues. The CDR3 region is CASSSSSAGDYGYTF. The DNA read from the CDR3 is TGTGCCAGCTCATCCAGTAGCGCCGGGGACTATGGC.

As to this clone: The read stops 3 residues short of the end of the CDR3; the missing end is completed from the germline J gene. The chain recombines TRBV19 with TRBJ2-1; 8 nucleotides match TRBD1. Trimming at V came to 6 bases and at J to 2 bases, leaving 6 bases not matched to a gene. CDR1 and CDR2 (germline): LNHDA, SQIVND (reference sequence). The CDR3 loop spans 15 amino acids. This CDR3 reads CASRSGQGPYNEQFF. Partial CDR3 DNA: TGTGCCAGTAGGTCCGGACAGGGACCCTACAATGAG.

At least ten counts were recorded for this clone. The read ends 3 residues shy of where the CDR3 ends; the end is completed using the germline J gene. This sequence joins TRBV5-6 and TRBJ2-2; weak D call: TRBD1 (6 bases). V was trimmed by 4 bases and J by 8 bases, leaving 15 bases between them. The CDR3 sequence is 14 residues long. CDR1 is SGHDT and CDR2 is YYEEEE in the germline V gene. The CDR3 bases that were read are TGTGCCAGCAGCCCCGGGACACTCACTGGGGAG. It encodes CASSPGTLTGE. The full CDR3 protein reads CASSPGTLTGELFF. Full variable domain (remainder filled in from reference TRBV5-6 and TRBJ2-2): DAGVTQSPTHLIKTRGQQVTLRCSPKSGHDTVSWYQQALGQGPQFIFQYYEEEERQRGNFPDRFSGHQFPNYSSELNVNALLLGDSALYLCASSPGTLTGELFFGEGSRLTVL.

This clone was observed many times. The observed sequence ends 3 residues before the CDR3 terminus, with the missing tail filled in from the germline J gene. The rearrangement uses TRBV18 and TRBJ2-7; 11 nucleotides line up with TRBD1. CDR1 is KGHSH and CDR2 is LQKENI in the germline V gene. J gave up 0 bases and V 3 bases, and 13 bases lay outside the gene matches. The CDR3 runs to 19 residues. The sequenced part of the CDR3 DNA is TGTGCCAGCTCACCCCTAACATTTCAGGACAGGGGGCCCTCCTACGAG. Amino acids: CASSPLTFQDRGPSYE. The complete CDR3 reads CASSPLTFQDRGPSYEQYF.

This clone was seen many times. Sequencing ends 3 residues short of the CDR3 end; the germline J gene provides the rest. The J gene is TRBJ1-4, the V gene TRBV20-1; no firm D call. This CDR3 is 14 amino acids long. V gave up 0 bases and J gave up 7 bases, with 12 bases separating them. Germline CDR1 and CDR2: DFQATT and SNEGSKA (reference sequence). The CDR3 sequence: CSARDVSISEKLFF. The sequenced CDR3 bases are TGCAGTGCTAGAGACGTGTCTATTAGTGAAAAA.

At least ten counts were recorded for this clone. The read gets to within 3 residues of the CDR3 end, and the germline J gene fills in the rest. V and J are TRBV28 and TRBJ2-3; D is tentatively TRBD1 or TRBD2 (5 bases each). The CDR3 consists of 14 residues. Looked up from germline, CDR1 is MDHEN and CDR2 is SYDVKM. CDR3 DNA (partial): TGTGCCAGCAGCTACCACAACCCAGGGAGTGCG. Amino acid sequence: CASSYHNPGSA. In full, the CDR3 reads CASSYHNPGSAQYF.

There are a few counts of this clone. With the read ending 3 residues before the CDR3 end, the germline J gene is used to fill in that end. V usage is TRBV5-1 and J usage is TRBJ2-7; D is perhaps TRBD2 (6 bases). The CDR3 contains 15 residues. The ends were cut back, 5 bases at V and 4 bases at J, with 19 bases in the middle. Germline-derived CDR1 and CDR2 are SGHRS and YFSETQ. The DNA read from the CDR3 is TGCGCCAGCAGGCTTGGAACCGGGGCGGGGTACGAG. Protein: CASRLGTGAGYE. The full CDR3 reads CASRLGTGAGYEQYF.

This clone came up a few times. Sequencing ends 3 residues short of the CDR3 end; the germline J gene provides the rest. This chain joins TRBV19 and TRBJ1-2, with TRBD1 matching over 7 bases. The germline CDR1 and CDR2 sequences are LNHDA and SQIVND (reference sequence). CDR3 length: 15 residues. With V trimmed by 4 bases and J by 0 bases, 5 bases remained unmatched. The CDR3 DNA, read in part, is TGTGCCAGTAGTACCCTTGGGACAGCTAACTATGGC. This gives the protein CASSTLGTANYG. The full-length CDR3 reads as CASSTLGTANYGYTF.

This clone was counted at least ten times. The CDR3 bases that were read are TGTGCCAGCTCCCCCCCAGGGACAGGGCCCTACGAG. This encodes CASSPPGTGPYE. The complete CDR3 reads CASSPPGTGPYEQYF. The genes are TRBV18 and TRBJ2-7; TRBD1 matches at 9 bases. The DNA ends 3 residues before the CDR3 does, and the rest of the CDR3 is filled in from the germline J gene. Trimming at V came to 6 bases and at J to 2 bases, leaving 8 bases not matched to a gene. Per the germline V gene, CDR1 is KGHSH and CDR2 is LQKENI. There are 15 residues in the CDR3.

This clone was seen at least ten times. The junction differs from germline at one of its ends, possibly a read error. Read data end 3 residues before the CDR3 end; the end is taken from the germline J gene. The chain joins TRBV18 to TRBJ2-1; 8 nucleotides line up with TRBD2. Per the germline V gene, CDR1 is KGHSH and CDR2 is LQKENI. The CDR3 contains 16 residues. The CDR3: CASSSPGLGIYNEQFF. CDR3 DNA (partial): TGTGCCAGCTCATCACCGGGACTAGGAATATACAATGAG.

This clone was counted many times. The read comes to an end 3 residues before the CDR3 does, leaving the germline J gene to fill in the end. This rearrangement joins TRBV19 to TRBJ2-7; 10 positions match TRBD2. Germline lookup yields CDR1 LNHDA and CDR2 SQIVND (reference sequence). The CDR3 totals 15 residues. V was clipped by 5 bases and J by 0 bases; unmatched bases: 4. The CDR3: CASSGWTSGSYEQYF. CDR3 DNA, as far as it was read: TGTGCCAGTAGTGGGTGGACTAGCGGCTCCTACGAG.

This clone was seen repeatedly, ten times or more. The read comes to an end 3 residues before the CDR3 does, leaving the germline J gene to fill in the end. The V and J genes are TRBV6-1 and TRBJ2-3, with D perhaps TRBD1 (5 bases). Germline CDR1 MNHNS, CDR2 SASEGT. V was trimmed by 4 bases and J by 4 bases, leaving 12 bases between them. The CDR3 runs to 14 residues. The covered CDR3 bases are TGTGCCAGCAGTGCGTTGCCAGGGTCAGATACG. This translates into CASSALPGSDT. The complete CDR3 sequence is CASSALPGSDTQYF.

This clone was counted many times. The missing CDR3 end, 3 residues past where the read stops, is filled in from the germline J gene. V is TRBV5-1 and J is TRBJ1-1; 7 bases match TRBD1. Germline CDR1 reads SGHRS; CDR2 reads YFSETQ. The CDR3 length is 14 residues. The V and J ends lost 4 bases and 1 base, in that order; junction bases with no gene match: 4. CDR3 amino acids: CASSIRQGNTEAFF. The DNA read from the CDR3 is TGCGCCAGCAGCATACGACAGGGGAACACTGAA. Complete variable domain (other parts from reference TRBV5-1 and TRBJ1-1): KAGVTQTPRYLIKTRGQQVTLSCSPISGHRSVSWYQQTPGQGLQFLFEYFSETQRNKGNFPGRFSGRQFSNSRSEMNVSTLELGDSALYLCASSIRQGNTEAFFGQGTRLTVV.

This clone was counted ten times or more. From the germline J gene comes the end of the CDR3, since the read stops 3 residues before it. This chain joins TRBV20-1 and TRBJ1-1; TRBD1 matches at 8 bases. This CDR3 has 11 residues. Germline CDR1 is DFQATT and CDR2 is SNEGSKA (reference sequence). The CDR3 region is CSASPTGGAFF. CDR3 DNA, as far as it was read: TGCAGTGCTTCCCCCACAGGGGGT.

This clone has ten or more counts. The read stops 3 residues short of the end of the CDR3; the missing end is completed from the germline J gene. The genes are TRBV14 and TRBJ1-3, with D tentatively TRBD1 (5 bases). V dropped 2 bases and J dropped 4 bases, with 15 bases sitting between them. CDR1 is SGHDN and CDR2 is FVKESK in the germline V gene. The CDR3 runs 16 residues. Partial CDR3 DNA: TGTGCCAGCAGCCAACTGGGCAGAGGGGCCGGAAACACC. It is translated as CASSQLGRGAGNT. The whole CDR3 region reads CASSQLGRGAGNTIYF.

This clone was seen at least ten times. The CDR3 goes on 3 residues after the read ends, and that part is filled in from the germline J gene. The chain has TRBV18 and TRBJ1-3; D perhaps matches TRBD1 (5 bases). CDR1 is KGHSH, CDR2 LQKENI, per germline. The CDR3 length is 15 residues. V was pared by 2 bases and J by 0 bases, with 8 bases between. Partial CDR3 DNA: TGTGCCAGCTCACCAGGGGCGAGCTCTGGAAACACC. Residues: CASSPGASSGNT. The whole CDR3 sequence is CASSPGASSGNTIYF.